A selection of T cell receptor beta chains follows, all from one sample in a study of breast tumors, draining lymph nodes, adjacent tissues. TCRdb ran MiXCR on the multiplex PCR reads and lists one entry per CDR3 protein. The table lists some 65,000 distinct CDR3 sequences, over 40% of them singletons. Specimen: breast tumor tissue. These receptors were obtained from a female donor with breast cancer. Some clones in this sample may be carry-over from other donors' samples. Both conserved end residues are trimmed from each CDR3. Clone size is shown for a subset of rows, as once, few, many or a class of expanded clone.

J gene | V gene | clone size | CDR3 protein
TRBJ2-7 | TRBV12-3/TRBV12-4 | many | ASSPDRSPYEQY
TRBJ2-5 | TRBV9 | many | ASSAYGTSGGDQETQY
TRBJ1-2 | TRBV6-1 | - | ASSQESSGRPRYGYT
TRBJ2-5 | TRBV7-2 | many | ASSLAGWRGILETQY
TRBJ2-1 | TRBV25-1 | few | ASSEWGRNEQF
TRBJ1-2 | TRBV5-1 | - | AGSFRENTEAFFGQGSHIYGYT
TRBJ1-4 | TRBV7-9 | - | ASSLGGYEEKLF
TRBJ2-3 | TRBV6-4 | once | ASSDETDTQY
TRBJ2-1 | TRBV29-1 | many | SVEDLGEQF
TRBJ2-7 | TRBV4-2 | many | ASSPTSGGSSSYEQY
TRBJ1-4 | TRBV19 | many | AGRGRADEKLF
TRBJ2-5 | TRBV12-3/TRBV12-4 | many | ASNPDRWGVETQY
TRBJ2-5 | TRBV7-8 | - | ASSLRQGRETQY
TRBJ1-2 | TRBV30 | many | AWVPGTGRGYT
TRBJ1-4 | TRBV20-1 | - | SARVGGIEKLF
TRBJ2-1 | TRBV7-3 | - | ASSLTGLSGFGEQF
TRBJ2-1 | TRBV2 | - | ASSERDRGAQF
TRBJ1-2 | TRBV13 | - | ASSVRDRGLYGYT
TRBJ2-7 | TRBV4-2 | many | ASSHPTGGFSYEQY
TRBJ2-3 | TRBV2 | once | ASSVLAGGENTQY
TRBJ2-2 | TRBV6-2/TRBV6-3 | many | ASSRRDGAGELF
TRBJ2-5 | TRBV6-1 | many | ASSEDGYDRY
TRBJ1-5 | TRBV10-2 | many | ASSEIGTGHNQPQH
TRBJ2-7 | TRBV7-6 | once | ASSPGTSGTEQY
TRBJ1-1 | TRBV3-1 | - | ASSPAVGGITEAS
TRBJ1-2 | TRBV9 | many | ASSDRATGNYGYT
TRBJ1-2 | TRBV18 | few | ASSPRDRGHDYGYT
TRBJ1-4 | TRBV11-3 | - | ASSSPITGLLEKLF
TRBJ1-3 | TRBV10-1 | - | ASSAARGNTIY
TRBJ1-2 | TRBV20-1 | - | SAISEGTGTYGYT
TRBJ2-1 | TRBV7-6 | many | ASSAASGEQF
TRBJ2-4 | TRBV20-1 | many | SARDRASGNFIQY
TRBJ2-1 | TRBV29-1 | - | SVEENLGNEQF
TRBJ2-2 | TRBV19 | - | ASSTRTGAGELF
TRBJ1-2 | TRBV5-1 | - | ASSEEGVGTSGTDFGYT
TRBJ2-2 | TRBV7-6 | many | ASSLALGDGNTGELF
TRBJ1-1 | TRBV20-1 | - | SAPDRGTEAF
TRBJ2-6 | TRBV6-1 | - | ASNQQGARGANVLT
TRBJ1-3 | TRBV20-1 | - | SARDREETANTIY
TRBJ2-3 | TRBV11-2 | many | ASSHRAWTDTQY
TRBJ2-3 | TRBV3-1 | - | ASSRKGKGDTQY
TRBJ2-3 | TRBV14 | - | AREPSGRWIDTQY
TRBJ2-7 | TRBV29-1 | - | SGRAGYEQY
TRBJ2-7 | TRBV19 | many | ASSILISGYEQY
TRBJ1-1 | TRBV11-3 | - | ASSLEPTGALYNEAF
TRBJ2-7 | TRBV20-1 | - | SARQSYEQY
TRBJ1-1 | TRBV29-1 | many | SVLRQMNTEAF
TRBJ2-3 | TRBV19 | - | ASSSSGRSYNEQY
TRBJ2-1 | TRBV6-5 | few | ASRGTVPSSYNEQF
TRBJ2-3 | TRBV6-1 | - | ASRIWDTQY
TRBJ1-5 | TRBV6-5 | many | ASRKDRGEYGNQPQH
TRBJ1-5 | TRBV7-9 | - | ASSSLDGTGKQPQH
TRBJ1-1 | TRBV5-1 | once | ASTTAGVTEAF
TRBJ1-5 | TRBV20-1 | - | SEGKGNNQPQH
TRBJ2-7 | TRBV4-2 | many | ASSQESPGGSYEQY
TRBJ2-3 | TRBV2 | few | ASSSGIYNEQY
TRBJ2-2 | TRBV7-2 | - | ASSSGTGELF
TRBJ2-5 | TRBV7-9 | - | ASSPTGQVIY
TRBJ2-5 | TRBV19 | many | ASNGGTPQETQY